This T cell receptor (beta chain) was profiled in a study of T cell responses to AZD1222 COVID-19 vaccine (dated by TCRdb to the early 2020s). With respect to the entire study: AZD1222 recipients with second doses at about 4 weeks or about 12 weeks were pooled, because spike-specific TCR depth and breadth did not differ between schedules. Trial participants were enrolled by age into 18-55, 56-69 and 70-plus year subgroups, with approximately 160, 26 and 62 TCR-sequenced participants respectively. TCR sequencing was performed for about 240 trial participants, of whom about 200 were given two doses of AZD1222 and about 25 were given two doses of MenACWY control vaccine.

The time point label corresponds to: baseline before first vaccination. The vaccinee samples were drawn from two UK trials, COV001 and COV002, one of which was a single-blind randomized controlled phase 2/3 trial testing AZD1222 (ChAdOx1 nCoV-19) in healthy adults. For TCRbeta chain sequencing, PBMC samples were collected from trial participants at day 0 and at day 28 after the second dose. About this clone itself: Its antigen is currently not known. No base-level quality is on record; no much larger clone is a single base apart.

V loses 1 base of germline sequence and J loses 0 bases, and the interval between the two ends is 0 bases. From a lookup of the germline V gene (reference sequence), CDR1 and CDR2 are LGHDT and YNNKEL. The cysteine opens and the phenylalanine closes a CDR3 of 12 amino acids. Only CDR3 DNA is held: 36 bases, read in frame from base 1. The CDR3 regions of human TCRbeta chains were analyzed by immunosequencing. The paper's processing steps were these. TCRs in the repertoires were compared against a reference library of SARS-CoV-2-specific TCRs that had been generated with the MIRA antigen-specificity platform. Breadth was defined as the fraction of unique TCRs that were SARS-CoV-2-associated, and depth was defined as the fraction of total T cells that were SARS-CoV-2-associated. Each spike-specific TCR was assigned to its reactive spike region and to a CD4 or CD8 class using the MIRA data. Log10-transformed breadth and depth values were compared by one-way ANOVA with Sidak's multiple comparisons tests. The clones in this table, taken by TCRdb from immuneACCESS, are in-frame only. Not every clone is retained; where verified, under half of the shortfall comes from an unresolved V gene, and the cause of the rest is unknown. Clone size and V and J calls were adopted from that table, with D and trimming inferred from the DNA. The sample data list approximately 130,000 clones, and 93% of these were observed just once. In total, the top ten clones hold 0.91% of the sample.

Study-level results and caveats: Participants were mostly white British, with more females than males. The authors suggested clonal diversity may have been underestimated. Nearly half of unique spike-specific TCRs reportedly recognized epitopes outside regions mutated in the B.1.351 and B.1.1.7 variants. Vaccine-associated CD4 TCRs spanned the whole spike protein, with dominant responses in regions 160-218 and 743-854. Conclusions about previously exposed vaccinees are limited, since just 5 or 6 AZD1222 recipients were seropositive for SARS-CoV-2 at baseline. In the small 56-69-year group, the increase in depth fell short of significance, most likely because of low power. Because no day 14 peak-response samples were available, the repertoires could be characterized only after the peak T cell response. After two AZD1222 doses, both the breadth and the depth of spike-specific TCRs were significantly higher than at day 0 and than in MenACWY recipients.

The receptor comes from an adult in good health. The chain joins TRBV3-1 (or the pseudogene TRBV3-2) to TRBJ1-1; the D gene cannot be resolved reliably. This specimen was peripheral blood, taken on day 0 of AZD1222 vaccination. The CDR3 in this case is CASSQVNTEAFF. The nucleotides are TGTGCCAGCAGCCAAGTGAACACTGAAGCTTTCTTT.